These 4 T cell receptor beta chains originate from one sample sequenced in a study of T-cell reconstitution after alpha-beta-depleted transplantation in children. The TCRbeta library was prepared with unique molecular identifiers. One entry per CDR3 protein results from TCRdb running MiXCR on the PCR reads. Of about 600,000 distinct CDR3 sequences listed, around 23% are singletons. Sample: PBMCs, mostly from graft donor cells, taken 360 days after TCRalphabeta/CD19-depleted stem cell transplant. The receptors stem from a boy under two years old who had a stem cell transplant for acute myeloid leukemia, so the T cells may come from the graft donor.

The sample holds many counts of this clonotype. This CDR3 is CASSARGTDTQYF. In nucleotides, the CDR3 is TGCGCCAGCAGCGCCAGGGGGACAGATACGCAGTATTTT. This sequence joins TRBV4-3 and TRBJ2-3, with 7 nucleotides matching TRBD1. Germline loops: CDR1 LGHNA, CDR2 YSLEER. This CDR3 spans 13 amino acids. Trimming took 5 bases from V and 3 from J; bases not matched to a gene: 2.

This clonotype showed up just a few times. Its ends do not fully match the called genes, so a read error is possible. The V and J genes are TRBV20-1 and TRBJ2-3; 12 bases are shared with TRBD2. The CDR3 is 19 residues long. The germline CDR1 and CDR2 sequences are DFQATT and SNEGSKA (reference sequence). The CDR3 loop reads CCARVRLAGGPGLYDTQYF. CDR3 coding DNA: TGCTGTGCTAGAGTGCGTCTAGCGGGGGGGCCCGGTCTATACGATACGCAGTATTTT.

The table lists this clonotype with a few counts. V is TRBV12-3 or TRBV12-4 and J is TRBJ1-3, with D hard to call. The CDR3 is 17 residues long. The V end lost 5 bases, the J end lost 0 bases, and 17 bases lay between the germline ends. The CDR3 DNA reads TGTGCCAGCAGTCCCTCGCGCAGGCCCTCCTCTGGAAACACCATATATTTT. Translating it yields CASSPSRRPSSGNTIYF.

This clonotype was counted a few times. This chain joins TRBV27 and TRBJ2-7, with TRBD1 as a possible D gene (7 bases). This CDR3 is built from 12 residues. Trimming took 5 bases from V and 6 from J, leaving 11 bases between them. CDR1 MNHEY and CDR2 SMNVEV come from the germline V gene (reference sequence). This chain's CDR3 is CASSHRGGEQYV. CDR3 in DNA: TGTGCCAGCAGTCACAGGGGAGGCGAGCAGTACGTC.